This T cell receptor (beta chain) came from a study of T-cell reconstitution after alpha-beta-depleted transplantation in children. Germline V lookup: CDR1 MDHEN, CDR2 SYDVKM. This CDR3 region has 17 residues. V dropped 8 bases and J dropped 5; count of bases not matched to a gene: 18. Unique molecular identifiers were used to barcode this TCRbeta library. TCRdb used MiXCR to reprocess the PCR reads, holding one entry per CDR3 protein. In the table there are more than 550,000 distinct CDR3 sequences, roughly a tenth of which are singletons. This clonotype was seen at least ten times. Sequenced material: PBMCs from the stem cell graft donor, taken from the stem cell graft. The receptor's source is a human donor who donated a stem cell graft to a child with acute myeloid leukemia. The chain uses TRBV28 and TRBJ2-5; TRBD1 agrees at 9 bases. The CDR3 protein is CASLNGIARDREETQYF. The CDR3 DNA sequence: TGTGCCAGCCTTAACGGTATAGCCCGGGACAGGGAGGAGACCCAGTACTTC. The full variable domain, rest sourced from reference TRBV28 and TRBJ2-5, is DVKVTQSSRYLVKRTGEKVFLECVQDMDHENMFWYRQDPGLGLRLIYFSYDVKMKEKGDIPEGYSVSREKKERFSLILESASTNQTSMYLCASLNGIARDREETQYFGPGTRLLVL.